Listed here are 21 T cell receptor beta chains from one sample, sequenced in a study of cytomegalovirus exposure and HLA in healthy donors. PCR employed 60 Vbeta and 13 Jbeta primers. Sequencing used immunoSEQ multiplex PCR; TCRdb keeps in-frame clones, though not all of them. The sample contains about 160,000 clones, around four fifths of which appear only once. Sequencing was done on a sample of PBMCs. The receptor source for this set is a male donor in good health and CMV-seropositive.

The CDR3 DNA reads TGTGCCAGTAGTATTTTCAGGGGGTCAGACACTGAAGCTTTCTTT. This encodes CASSIFRGSDTEAFF. The chain uses TRBV19 and TRBJ1-1, with 7 bases aligning to TRBD1. CDR3 length: 15 amino acids. J gave up 3 bases and V 3 bases, and 7 bases lay outside the gene matches. The germline V gene encodes CDR1 LNHDA and CDR2 SQIVND (reference sequence). The full variable domain, its missing parts supplied by reference TRBV19 and TRBJ1-1, is DGGITQSPKYLFRKEGQNVTLSCEQNLNHDAMYWYRQDPGQGLRLIYYSQIVNDFQKGDIAEGYSVSREKKESFPLTVTSAQKNPTAFYLCASSIFRGSDTEAFFGQGTRLTVV.

This clone was seen a few times. The chain joins TRBV10-3 to TRBJ1-5; 10 nucleotides match TRBD1. This CDR3 is built from 15 residues. Germline trimming cut 4 bases from V and 6 bases from J; bases unmatched to any gene: 6. CDR1 is ENHRY and CDR2 is SYGVKD in the germline V gene. The CDR3 DNA is TGTGCCATCAGTGGGGACAGGGGAGGTACTCAGCCCCAGCATTTT. This gives the protein CAISGDRGGTQPQHF.

The V and J genes are TRBV2 and TRBJ2-1; D uncertain. CDR1 SNHLY and CDR2 FYNNEI come from the germline V gene. CDR3 length: 13 residues. V was cut by 7 bases and J by 4 bases, with 11 bases left in between. This CDR3 reads CASMWASYNEQFF. The CDR3 nucleotides read TGTGCCAGCATGTGGGCGTCTTACAATGAGCAGTTCTTC.

A single count supports this clone. This chain links TRBV11-2 with TRBJ1-1; D is possibly TRBD1 (5 bases). Germline-derived CDR1 and CDR2 are SGHAT and FQNNGV. V lost 9 bases and J lost 5, with 16 bases in between. CDR3 size: 13 residues. CDR3 protein: CASTGTSGTEAFF. The CDR3 region has the DNA TGTGCCAGTACTGGGACTTCGGGGACTGAAGCTTTCTTT. Drawing the rest from reference TRBV11-2 and TRBJ1-1, the complete variable domain is EAGVAQSPRYKIIEKRQSVAFWCNPISGHATLYWYQQILGQGPKLLIQFQNNGVVDDSQLPKDRFSAERLKGVDSTLKIQPAKLEDSAVYLCASTGTSGTEAFFGQGTRLTVV.

The chain combines TRBV5-8 with TRBJ2-7; D uncertain. The CDR3 covers 12 residues. Germline-derived CDR1 and CDR2 are SGHTS and YDEGEE. Trimming took off 0 bases at V and 4 bases at J, with 5 bases between the two ends. The CDR3 region has the DNA TGTGCCAGCAGCTTGGTGAGGTACGAGCAGTACTTC. The encoded protein is CASSLVRYEQYF. The whole variable domain, filled in from reference TRBV5-8 and TRBJ2-7, reads EAGVTQSPTHLIKTRGQQATLRCSPISGHTSVYWYQQALGLGLQFLLWYDEGEERNRGNFPPRFSGRQFPNYSSELNVNALELEDSALYLCASSLVRYEQYFGPGTRLTVT.

The V call is TRBV9, the J call TRBJ2-7; 7 bases fit TRBD1. This CDR3 is 14 amino acids long. Per the germline V gene, CDR1 is SGDLS and CDR2 is YYNGEE. The V segment lost 3 bases and the J segment 4 bases; nucleotides outside the gene matches: 7. The CDR3 loop reads CASSAHGTEYEQYF. The CDR3 nucleotides are TGTGCCAGCAGCGCCCACGGGACAGAATACGAGCAGTACTTC.

The V and J genes are TRBV11-2 and TRBJ1-1; D uncertain. This CDR3 region has 13 residues. The V and J ends lost 5 bases and 4 bases respectively, with 11 bases between them. Germline V gene sequence: CDR1 SGHAT, CDR2 FQNNGV. The CDR3 coding sequence is TGTGCCAGCAGCCCAAGTTGGGCCACTGAAGCTTTCTTT. Protein sequence: CASSPSWATEAFF.

The gene calls are TRBV5-1 and TRBJ2-5; D is unclear. Gene TRBJ2-7 matches the end of the DNA better, so the J call may be wrong. The CDR3 loop spans 14 amino acids. From germline, CDR1 is SGHRS and CDR2 YFSETQ. The CDR3 reads CASSLASLSYEQYF. Here the CDR3 DNA reads TGCGCCAGCAGCTTGGCCTCCCTCTCCTACGAGCAGTACTTC.

The chain combines TRBV4-1 with TRBJ1-2, with 7 bases matching TRBD1. Germline loops: CDR1 MGHRA, CDR2 YSYEKL. The CDR3 is made up of 14 amino acids. V lost 4 bases and J lost 7; bases outside the gene matches: 9. The CDR3 DNA is TGCGCCAGCAGCCGCCTAGGGGGCTTGGGTGGCTACACCTTC. It specifies CASSRLGGLGGYTF.

V usage is TRBV5-1 and J usage is TRBJ2-1; the match to TRBD1 covers 7 bases. CDR1 and CDR2 from the germline V gene are SGHRS and YFSETQ. CDR3 length: 14 residues. Trimming at V came to 3 bases and at J to 4 bases, leaving 4 bases not matched to a gene. CDR3 region: CASSSRDRYNEQFF. The CDR3 DNA reads TGCGCCAGCAGCTCCCGGGACAGATACAATGAGCAGTTCTTC.

The gene calls are TRBV7-9 and TRBJ2-7; D not certain. V lost 4 bases, J lost 3 bases, and 4 bases lay in between. CDR1 SEHNR and CDR2 FQNEAQ come from the germline V gene (reference sequence). This CDR3 contains 11 residues. DNA for the CDR3: TGTGCCAGCAGCTCCTACTACGAGCAGTACTTC. It yields the protein CASSSYYEQYF.

J is TRBJ2-3 and V is TRBV5-1; 9 bases are shared with TRBD2. This CDR3 comprises 15 residues. The germline gives CDR1 SGHRS, CDR2 YFSETQ. Losses at the gene ends were 2 bases for V and 4 bases for J; bases not matched to a gene: 5. In DNA form, the CDR3 reads TGCGCCAGCAGCTTTAGGGGACTAGCATCAGATACGCAGTATTTT. Translation: CASSFRGLASDTQYF.

The chain joins TRBV19 to TRBJ2-7, with 7 nucleotides matching TRBD2. Germline CDR1 and CDR2: LNHDA and SQIVND (reference sequence). The CDR3 has 15 residues. V shed 3 bases, J shed 4 bases, and the junction held 9 bases outside the gene matches. The CDR3 here is CASSILDGGRYEQYF. The DNA for the CDR3 is TGTGCCAGTAGTATTCTTGACGGCGGGAGATACGAGCAGTACTTC.

In the case of this clone: The same CDR3 can be traced to other DNA sequences in this sample. The J gene is TRBJ1-1, the V gene TRBV5-1; unclear D gene. The CDR3 covers 13 residues. The V gene lost 1 base and the J gene lost 0 bases, with 4 bases spanning the gap. CDR1 SGHRS and CDR2 YFSETQ come from the germline V gene. The CDR3 nucleotides read TGCGCCAGCAGCTTGCGGGTGAACACTGAAGCTTTCTTT. Amino acid sequence: CASSLRVNTEAFF.

This clone is a singleton in its sample. The V gene is TRBV10-3, the J gene TRBJ2-7, with a possible D match to TRBD2 (5 bases). This CDR3 comprises 13 residues. V was clipped by 6 bases and J by 0 bases, with 9 bases between them. The germline gives CDR1 ENHRY, CDR2 SYGVKD. CDR3 protein: CAISGGSSYEQYF. The CDR3 DNA is TGTGCCATCAGCGGTGGGAGCTCCTACGAGCAGTACTTC.

The CDR3 loop reads CASSLGSGSYEQYF. CDR3 sequence (DNA): TGCGCCAGCAGCTTGGGATCAGGATCATACGAGCAGTACTTC. The rearrangement links TRBV5-1 to TRBJ2-7; D gene ambiguous. The length of the CDR3 is 14 residues. Trimming left V 0 bases short and J 4 bases short, with 11 bases between. Looked up from germline, CDR1 is SGHRS and CDR2 is YFSETQ. Filled out from reference TRBV5-1 and TRBJ2-7, the complete variable domain reads KAGVTQTPRYLIKTRGQQVTLSCSPISGHRSVSWYQQTPGQGLQFLFEYFSETQRNKGNFPGRFSGRQFSNSRSEMNVSTLELGDSALYLCASSLGSGSYEQYFGPGTRLTVT.

Regarding this clone: A much larger clone is a single base away; this may be a read error. The V gene is TRBV7-9, the J gene TRBJ1-1; 7 bases agree with TRBD1. The germline V gene encodes CDR1 SEHNR and CDR2 FQNEAQ (reference sequence). This CDR3 contains 13 residues. J was trimmed by 4 bases and V by 4 bases; bases with no gene match: 3. This chain's CDR3 is CASSSGTVTEAFF. The CDR3 DNA is TGTGCCAGCAGCTCCGGGACAGTCACTGAAGCTTTCTTT.

The chain recombines TRBV9 with TRBJ2-2; TRBD2 might be the D (6 bases). The CDR3 covers 16 residues. Trimming removed 2 bases from V and 0 bases from J, with 11 bases in between. Germline CDR1 and CDR2: SGDLS and YYNGEE. CDR3 protein: CASSVGGTTNTGELFF. In DNA, the CDR3 is TGTGCCAGCAGCGTGGGCGGGACGACGAACACCGGGGAGCTGTTTTTT.

The V call is TRBV5-4, the J call TRBJ2-5; D might be TRBD2 (6 bases). The CDR3 has 15 amino acids. The germline V gene has CDR1 SGHNT and CDR2 YYREEE (reference sequence). The V end was cut by 5 bases, the J end by 2 bases, with 16 bases between. CDR3 DNA sequence: TGTGCCAGCAGTACCCCATTGGCGGGGCAAGAGACCCAGTACTTC. Amino acid sequence: CASSTPLAGQETQYF.

This clone was counted a few times. J is TRBJ1-1 and V is TRBV7-2, with D perhaps matching TRBD1 (6 bases). Trimming pared 0 bases from V and 9 bases from J, leaving 11 bases between. The CDR3 covers 13 residues. Germline V gene lookup returns CDR1 SGHTA and CDR2 FQGNSA. CDR3 residues: CASSLASGGQAFF. The CDR3 coding sequence is TGTGCCAGCAGCTTAGCGTCGGGGGGCCAAGCTTTCTTT. Using reference TRBV7-2 and TRBJ1-1 for the parts outside the CDR3, the full variable domain is GAGVSQSPSNKVTEKGKDVELRCDPISGHTALYWYRQSLGQGLEFLIYFQGNSAPDKSGLPSDRFSAERTGGSVSTLTIQRTQQEDSAVYLCASSLASGGQAFFGQGTRLTVV.

This chain connects TRBV27 to TRBJ2-6; a weak D match, TRBD2 (7 bases). Per germline, CDR1 MNHEY and CDR2 SMNVEV (reference sequence). V was cut by 1 base and J by 2 bases, with 9 bases left in between. This CDR3 contains 16 residues. CDR3 DNA: TGTGCCAGCAGTTTATGGGGGGGCGCTGGGGCCAACGTCCTGACTTTC. This codes for CASSLWGGAGANVLTF.